This record covers a single TCR beta chain. The protocol was immunoSEQ multiplex PCR, while the TCRdb copy is restricted to in-frame clones and leaves out a portion. The sample holds under 85,000 clones, roughly nine tenths seen once. This entry comes from a study of OX40 agonist ivuxolimab in advanced cancers. The source is an adult with an advanced solid tumor such as melanoma, head and neck, liver or kidney cancer. Sequenced material: CD4+ or CD8+ T cells sorted from blood, taken in a trial of the OX40 agonist ivuxolimab.

Here the CDR3 reads CASSLGQGAGGYTF. In DNA, the CDR3 is TGTGCCAGCAGCCTGGGACAGGGGGCAGGTGGCTACACCTTC. This chain uses TRBV28 with TRBJ1-2; 12 positions agree with TRBD1. From germline, CDR1 is MDHEN and CDR2 SYDVKM. The CDR3 runs to 14 residues. Trimming cost V 6 bases and J 7 bases; bases outside gene matches: 6.